This T cell receptor beta chain was captured by sequencing in a study of T-cell reconstitution after alpha-beta-depleted transplantation in children. V was clipped by 2 bases and J by 3 bases, with 13 bases between them. Germline V gene data show CDR1 as SGHTA and CDR2 as FQGNSA. There are 15 residues in the CDR3. This clonotype was observed at least ten times. Its specificity is unknown. General study findings and limits: About two months after transplant, alpha-beta T cells reportedly came from several hundred expanded graft clones.

TCRbeta library preparation incorporated unique molecular identifiers. TCRdb passed the PCR reads through MiXCR, listing each CDR3 protein once. The sample shows 400,000 to 450,000 distinct CDR3 sequences, 43% of them seen only once. The chain has TRBV7-2 and TRBJ2-5; D is possibly TRBD1 (5 bases). The sequence came from a girl aged 2 to 10 with aplastic anemia, due to receive a stem cell transplant. Source: PBMCs, taken before TCRalphabeta/CD19-depleted stem cell transplant. CDR3 protein: CASSLSPGREETQYF. CDR3 DNA: TGTGCCAGCAGCTTAAGTCCGGGCAGGGAAGAGACCCAGTACTTC.